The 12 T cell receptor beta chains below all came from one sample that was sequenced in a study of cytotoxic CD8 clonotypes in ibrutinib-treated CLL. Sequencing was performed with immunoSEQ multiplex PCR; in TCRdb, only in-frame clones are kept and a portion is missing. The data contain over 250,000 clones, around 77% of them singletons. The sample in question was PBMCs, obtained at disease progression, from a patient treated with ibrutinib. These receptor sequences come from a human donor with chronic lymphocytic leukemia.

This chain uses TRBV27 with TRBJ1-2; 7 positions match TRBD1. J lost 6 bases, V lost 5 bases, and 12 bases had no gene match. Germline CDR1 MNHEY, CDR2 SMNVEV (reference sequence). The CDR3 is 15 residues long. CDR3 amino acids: CASSTHVQGSHGYTF. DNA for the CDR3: TGTGCCAGCAGTACCCACGTACAGGGGTCTCATGGCTACACCTTC.

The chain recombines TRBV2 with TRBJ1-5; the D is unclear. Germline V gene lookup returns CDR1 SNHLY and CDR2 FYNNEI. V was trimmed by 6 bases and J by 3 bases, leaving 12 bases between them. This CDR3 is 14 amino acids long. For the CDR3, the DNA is TGTGCCAGCAGCTACACAGACTACAATCAGCCCCAGCATTTT. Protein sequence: CASSYTDYNQPQHF.

DNA for the CDR3: TGTGCCAGCAGCTTAGCGCTGGGGACAGGGGAGAGACAGCCCCAGCATTTT. It specifies CASSLALGTGERQPQHF. The chain has TRBV7-2 and TRBJ1-5, with 10 bases fitting TRBD1. Unmatched junction bases numbered 9, after V lost 0 bases and J lost 7 bases. The CDR3 has 17 amino acids. Germline lookup yields CDR1 SGHTA and CDR2 FQGNSA.

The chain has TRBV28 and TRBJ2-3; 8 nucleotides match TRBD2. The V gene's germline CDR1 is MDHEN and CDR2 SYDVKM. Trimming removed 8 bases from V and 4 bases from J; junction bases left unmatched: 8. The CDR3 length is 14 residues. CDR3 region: CASLSGSGADTQYF. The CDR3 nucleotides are TGTGCCAGCTTGAGCGGGAGTGGGGCAGATACGCAGTATTTT. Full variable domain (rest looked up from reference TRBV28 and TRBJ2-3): DVKVTQSSRYLVKRTGEKVFLECVQDMDHENMFWYRQDPGLGLRLIYFSYDVKMKEKGDIPEGYSVSREKKERFSLILESASTNQTSMYLCASLSGSGADTQYFGPGTRLTVL.

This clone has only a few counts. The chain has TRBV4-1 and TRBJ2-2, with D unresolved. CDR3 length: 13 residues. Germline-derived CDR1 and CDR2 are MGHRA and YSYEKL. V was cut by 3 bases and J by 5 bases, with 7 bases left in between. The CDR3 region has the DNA TGCGCCAGCAGCCAGAGCTTAACCGGGGAGCTGTTTTTT. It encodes CASSQSLTGELFF.

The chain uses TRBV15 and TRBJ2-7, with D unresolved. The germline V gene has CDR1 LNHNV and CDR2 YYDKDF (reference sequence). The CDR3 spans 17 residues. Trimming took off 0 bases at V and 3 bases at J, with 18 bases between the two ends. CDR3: CATSRDPPPRLLYEQYF. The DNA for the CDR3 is TGTGCCACCAGCAGAGACCCCCCACCTCGCCTCCTCTACGAGCAGTACTTC.

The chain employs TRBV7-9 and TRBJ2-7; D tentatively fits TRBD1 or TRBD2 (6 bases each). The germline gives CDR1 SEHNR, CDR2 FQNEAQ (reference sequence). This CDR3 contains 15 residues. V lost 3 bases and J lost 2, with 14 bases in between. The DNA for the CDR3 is TGTGCCAGCAGCTTTGTCGAAGGGGGGCCCTACGAGCAGTACTTC. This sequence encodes CASSFVEGGPYEQYF.

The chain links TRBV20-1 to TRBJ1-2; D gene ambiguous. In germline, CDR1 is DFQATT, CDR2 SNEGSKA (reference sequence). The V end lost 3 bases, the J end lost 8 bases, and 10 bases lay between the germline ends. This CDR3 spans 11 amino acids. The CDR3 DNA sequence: TGCAGTGCTAGCACGGTGAGCGGCTACACCTTC. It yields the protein CSASTVSGYTF.

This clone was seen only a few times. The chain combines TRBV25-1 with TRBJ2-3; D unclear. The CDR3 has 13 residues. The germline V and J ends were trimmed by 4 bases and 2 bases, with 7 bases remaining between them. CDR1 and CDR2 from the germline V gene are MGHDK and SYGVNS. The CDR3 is CASSGSATDTQYF. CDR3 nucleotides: TGTGCCAGCAGTGGCTCAGCCACAGATACGCAGTATTTT.

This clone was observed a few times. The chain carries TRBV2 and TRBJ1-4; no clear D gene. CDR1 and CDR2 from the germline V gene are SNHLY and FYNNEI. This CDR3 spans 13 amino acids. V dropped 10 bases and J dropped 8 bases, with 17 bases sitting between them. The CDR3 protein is CATRRALGEKLFF. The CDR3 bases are TGTGCCACTCGACGGGCTCTGGGGGAAAAACTGTTTTTT.

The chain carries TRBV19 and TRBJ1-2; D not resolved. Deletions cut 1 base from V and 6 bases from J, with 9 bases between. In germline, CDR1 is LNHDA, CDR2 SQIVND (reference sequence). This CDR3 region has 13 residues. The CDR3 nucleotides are TGTGCCAGTAGTATAGTGGCTGGCCATGGCTACACCTTC. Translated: CASSIVAGHGYTF.

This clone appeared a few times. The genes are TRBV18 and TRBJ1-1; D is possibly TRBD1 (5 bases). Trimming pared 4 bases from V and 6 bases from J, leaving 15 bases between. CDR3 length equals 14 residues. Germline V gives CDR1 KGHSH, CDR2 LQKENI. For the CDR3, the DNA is TGTGCCAGCTCACGAAGGGGCCCGGACCCTGAAGCTTTCTTT. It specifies CASSRRGPDPEAFF.